Listed here is a single T cell receptor beta chain. This clonotype was seen repeatedly, ten times or more. Its recognized antigen is unknown. No qualities accompany the bases; no much larger clone lies one base away. Libraries of naive CD8 T cells were built from approximately 20,000 to 980,000 sorted cells, with 10%, 30% or 50% of the purified RNA used. Naive CD8 T cells, defined as CD8+CD4-CCR7+CD45RA+, were FACS-sorted into RLT Plus buffer on a BD FACSAria II. Detection sensitivity was tested by spiking Jurkat RNA equal to 9 to 10 TCR copies' worth into samples containing roughly 17,000-1,100,000 naive CD8 T cells. CD8 T cells were enriched with RosetteSep CD8+ T Cell Enrichment Cocktail and Ficoll-Paque, followed by ACK red cell lysis. The sample is drawn from a study of molecular identifiers for immune sequencing clone quantification (dated by TCRdb to the late 2010s). Study-wide context: For a replicate experiment, RNA from roughly 18,000 or 92,000 naive CD8 T cells was divided into five aliquots, and four of the five aliquots were sequenced. CD8 T cells were used in a methods study to benchmark molecular-identifier clustering-based TCR repertoire sequencing (MIDCIRS) and TCR RNA copy counting.

The receptor library was made with PCR. Sequencing was performed on an Illumina HiSeq 4000. Preparation of bulk TCR libraries followed a previously described approach, with the TCR primers listed in Table S5. The Qiagen AllPrep DNA/RNA kit was used to purify total RNA. Before analysis, reads from multiple sequencing runs of one library were combined. In the original analysis: Reads were retained only if their TCR constant sequence matched exactly, and those retained reads were trimmed to 150 nt and grouped according to their 12-nt molecular barcodes. Reads within each barcode group were sub-clustered using a 15% Levenshtein threshold, and quality-weighted consensus sequences were constructed for each RNA molecule. Non-functional sequences were excluded, and lower-count sequences lying one edit away from another sequence were also excluded. Based on a fit of two negative binomial distributions, barcode sub-clusters having less than 20% of the maximum read count were discarded. TCRdb reprocessed the public reads (quality trimming at Q25 with fastp, clone calling with MiXCR) and kept in-frame beta chains. Each CDR3 protein appears once, grouped with its most common genes and DNA. The V and J calls and clone size come from TCRdb's table, not from the authors' own analysis. The sample has tens of thousands of distinct CDR3 sequences on record, around 21% of them singletons. The ten most abundant clones make up more than 0.9% of the sample.

Points the paper makes about the study in general: Modeling indicated approximately 3.2 TCR RNA copies recovered per cell, compared with about 9.4 by digital PCR, which implies a capture efficiency of around 29%. Clones above 20 RNA copies held over 97% of molecules in CMV-specific effector cells but under 1% in naive cells. Highly expanded clone sizes could be underestimated because identical TCR molecules may share a barcode. A single cell's worth of spiked-in Jurkat TCR RNA was reported detectable even among one million naive CD8 T cells. When barcode sub-clustering was left out, chimeric consensus sequences inflated TCR diversity, with chimeras reaching as high as 47%. Spiked-in Jurkat TCR RNA (approximately 10 copies' worth), which is not part of the donor repertoire, was contained in the naive libraries.

CDR1 SGHAT and CDR2 FQNNGV are derived from the germline V gene. Trimming takes 8 bases from V and 4 bases from J, and the germline ends sit 10 bases apart. The CDR3 runs 12 residues from the cysteine to the phenylalanine. Only CDR3 DNA remains: 36 bases, in frame from the first base. The rearrangement combines TRBV11-2 with TRBJ2-3; a weak D assignment points to TRBD2 (6 bases agree). The source material was naive CD8+ T cells from blood, with Jurkat cell RNA spiked in. This specimen's cell subset or site label, interpreted: FACS-sorted CD8+CD4-CCR7+CD45RA+ naive T cells. This TCR was recovered from a human donor in good health. Some libraries in this study had Jurkat cell RNA spiked in. Read as DNA, the sequence is TGTGCCAGCGGGGGGAGTTCAGATACGCAGTATTTT. The translation is CASGGSSDTQYF.